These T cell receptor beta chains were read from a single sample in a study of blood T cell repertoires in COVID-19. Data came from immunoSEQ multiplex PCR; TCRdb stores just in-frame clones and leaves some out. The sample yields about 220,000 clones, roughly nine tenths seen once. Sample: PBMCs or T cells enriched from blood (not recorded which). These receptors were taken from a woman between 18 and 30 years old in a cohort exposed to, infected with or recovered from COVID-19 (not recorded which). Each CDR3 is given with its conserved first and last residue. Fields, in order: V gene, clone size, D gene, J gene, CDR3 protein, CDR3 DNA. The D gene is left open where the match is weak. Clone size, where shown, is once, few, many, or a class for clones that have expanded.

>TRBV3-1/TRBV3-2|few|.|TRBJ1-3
CASSQGRGSGNTIYF
TGTGCCAGCAGCCAAGGCCGGGGGTCTGGAAACACCATATATTTT
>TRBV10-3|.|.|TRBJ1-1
CATPDRTNNTEAFF
TGTGCCACACCGGACAGAACGAACAACACTGAAGCTTTCTTT
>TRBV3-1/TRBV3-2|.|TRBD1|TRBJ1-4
CASSQSGGEEKLFF
TGTGCCAGCAGCCAATCAGGGGGCGAAGAAAAACTGTTTTTT
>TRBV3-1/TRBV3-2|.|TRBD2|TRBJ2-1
CASSQGTTSGSSYNEQFF
TGTGCCAGCAGCCAAGGAACGACTAGCGGGAGCTCCTACAATGAGCAGTTCTTC
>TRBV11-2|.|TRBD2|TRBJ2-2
CATLAGALRTVTGELFF
TGTGCCACACTAGCGGGGGCCCTCCGGACTGTCACCGGGGAGCTGTTTTTT
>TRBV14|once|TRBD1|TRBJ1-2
CASSQAGTGDYGYTF
TGTGCCAGCAGCCAAGCCGGGACAGGGGACTATGGCTACACCTTC
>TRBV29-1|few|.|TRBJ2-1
CSVKDSPWDEQFF
TGCAGCGTAAAGGACTCCCCATGGGATGAGCAGTTCTTC
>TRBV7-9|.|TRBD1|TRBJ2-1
CASSADRGIYNEQFF
TGTGCCAGCAGCGCCGACAGGGGAATCTACAATGAGCAGTTCTTC
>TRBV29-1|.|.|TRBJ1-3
CSVALAGVGVEGNTIYF
TGCAGCGTTGCACTGGCAGGGGTGGGGGTAGAAGGAAACACCATATATTTT
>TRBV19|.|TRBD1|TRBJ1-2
CASTTLWIEDRAVGGYTF
TGTGCCAGTACCACGCTCTGGATTGAAGACAGGGCCGTAGGGGGCTACACCTTC
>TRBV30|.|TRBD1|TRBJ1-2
CATKDRDGGYTF
TGTGCCACGAAGGACAGGGACGGCGGCTACACCTTC
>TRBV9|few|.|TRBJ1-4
CASSRNGQGGTNEKLFF
TGTGCCAGCAGCAGGAATGGGCAGGGTGGAACTAATGAAAAACTGTTTTTT
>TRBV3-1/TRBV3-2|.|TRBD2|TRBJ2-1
CASSQDVLAGGVEQFF
TGTGCCAGCAGCCAAGATGTACTAGCGGGGGGCGTTGAGCAGTTCTTC
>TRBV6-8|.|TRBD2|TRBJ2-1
CASSSSGGGQFF
TGTGCCAGCAGTTCCAGCGGGGGCGGGCAGTTCTTC
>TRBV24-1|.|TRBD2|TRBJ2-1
CATSDFGSGGYNEQFF
TGTGCCACCAGTGATTTTGGAAGCGGGGGTTACAATGAGCAGTTCTTC
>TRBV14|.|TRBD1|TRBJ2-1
CASSPQGAGTGEFGEQFF
TGTGCCAGCAGCCCTCAAGGGGCCGGGACAGGGGAATTTGGTGAGCAGTTCTTC
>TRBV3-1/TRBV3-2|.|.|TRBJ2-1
CASSHDSGRSYNEQFF
TGTGCCAGCAGCCATGATAGCGGTCGCTCCTACAATGAGCAGTTCTTC
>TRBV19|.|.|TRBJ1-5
CASRPGGGRGQPQHF
TGTGCCAGTCGCCCTGGGGGGGGGCGCGGTCAGCCCCAGCATTTT
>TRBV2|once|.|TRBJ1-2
CASRGDLSYGYTF
TGTGCCAGCAGAGGGGACTTATCATATGGCTACACCTTC